Shown below are 20 T cell receptor beta chains from a single sample sequenced in a study of T cell responses to AZD1222 COVID-19 vaccine. Profiled with immunoSEQ multiplex PCR; TCRdb holds only in-frame clones, not every one. The sample has about 150,000 clones; 90% to 95% are singletons. The input for sequencing was peripheral blood, taken on day 0 of AZD1222 vaccination. These receptor sequences come from an adult in good health.

The rearrangement links TRBV25-1 to TRBJ1-4; no clear D gene. The CDR3 has 15 amino acids. CDR1 MGHDK and CDR2 SYGVNS come from the germline V gene. Trimming shortened V by 4 bases and J by 7 bases, and 16 bases separated the two germline ends. CDR3 region: CASSVVTRSSEKLFF. In DNA form, the CDR3 reads TGTGCCAGCAGTGTCGTCACACGTTCCAGTGAAAAACTGTTTTTT.

The chain combines TRBV13 with TRBJ1-3; D remains ambiguous. The length of the CDR3 is 14 residues. Trimming took 4 bases from V and 7 from J, leaving 14 bases between them. The germline V gene encodes CDR1 PRHDT and CDR2 FYEKMQ (reference sequence). CDR3 DNA: TGTGCCAGCAGCTCGTCGGGGTCGGGTAACACCATATATTTT. It specifies CASSSSGSGNTIYF.

This chain joins TRBV27 and TRBJ2-7; a weak D match, TRBD2 (5 bases). V lost 7 bases and J lost 0, with 16 bases in between. Per the germline V gene, CDR1 is MNHEY and CDR2 is SMNVEV (reference sequence). This CDR3 region has 15 residues. As DNA, the CDR3 is TGTGCCAGCACCCCGGCTAGCCGCTTCTCCTACGAGCAGTACTTC. This sequence encodes CASTPASRFSYEQYF.

The chain joins TRBV15 to TRBJ1-4, with 8 nucleotides matching TRBD1. The CDR3 covers 18 residues. Germline V lookup: CDR1 LNHNV, CDR2 YYDKDF (reference sequence). V lost 3 bases, J lost 5 bases, and 14 bases stayed unmatched. The CDR3 region has the DNA TGTGCCACCAGCAGTCCCCGGACAGGGTACGGGGCAAATGAAAAACTGTTTTTT. Protein: CATSSPRTGYGANEKLFF.

This rearrangement joins TRBV27 to TRBJ2-1, with 13 bases lining up with TRBD2. The CDR3 is 17 amino acids. Trimming took 5 bases from V and 0 from J; bases not matched to a gene: 4. The V gene's germline CDR1 is MNHEY and CDR2 SMNVEV (reference sequence). CDR3 DNA: TGTGCCAGCAGTATGGGACTAGCGGGAAGCTCCTACAATGAGCAGTTCTTC. Translation gives CASSMGLAGSSYNEQFF.

The J gene is TRBJ1-1, the V gene TRBV2; D is uncertain. Germline CDR1 is SNHLY and CDR2 is FYNNEI. V shed 2 bases and J shed 4 bases, with 14 bases lying between them. The CDR3 is 15 amino acids. The CDR3 DNA sequence: TGTGCCAGCAGTGAAAGTGGGAACGTTGGCACTGAAGCTTTCTTT. It encodes CASSESGNVGTEAFF. Together with reference TRBV2 and TRBJ1-1, the CDR3 gives the full variable domain: EPEVTQTPSHQVTQMGQEVILRCVPISNHLYFYWYRQILGQKVEFLVSFYNNEISEKSEIFDDQFSVERPDGSNFTLKIRSTKLEDSAMYFCASSESGNVGTEAFFGQGTRLTVV.

With respect to this clone: The junction shows a germline mismatch at one end, possibly a read error. The chain uses TRBV6-6 and TRBJ2-1, with a tentative D call TRBD1 (6 bases). The CDR3 is made up of 10 amino acids. CDR1 is MNHNY, CDR2 SVGAGI, per germline (reference sequence). CDR3 nucleotide sequence: TGCTCGACAGGCTACAATGAGCAGTTCTTC. Its protein is CSTGYNEQFF.

This rearrangement joins TRBV3-1 (or the pseudogene TRBV3-2) to TRBJ2-7; D tentatively reads TRBD1 or TRBD2 (5 bases each). V was trimmed by 7 bases and J by 2 bases, leaving 15 bases between them. Germline values: CDR1 LGHDT, CDR2 YNNKEL (reference sequence). The CDR3 totals 14 residues. The CDR3 nucleotides are TGTGCCAGCAAGTGGGGGACGGCTACCTACGAGCAGTACTTC. Encoded protein: CASKWGTATYEQYF.

The chain joins TRBV7-2 to TRBJ1-1, with D unresolved. CDR1 is SGHTA, CDR2 FQGNSA, per germline. The CDR3 spans 14 residues. The V end lost 4 bases, the J end lost 1 base, and 10 bases lay between the germline ends. The CDR3 bases are TGTGCCAGCAGCTCGTATCGTCGGAACACTGAAGCTTTCTTT. This translates into CASSSYRRNTEAFF.

This clone turned up a few times. The V gene is TRBV19, the J gene TRBJ1-6; no firm D call. Germline V gene data show CDR1 as LNHDA and CDR2 as SQIVND (reference sequence). V was trimmed by 1 base and J by 10 bases, leaving 5 bases between them. The CDR3 runs to 12 residues. CDR3 region: CASSIGQSPLHF. In DNA, the CDR3 is TGTGCCAGTAGTATAGGGCAATCACCCCTCCACTTT.

The gene calls are TRBV18 and TRBJ2-3; 9 nucleotides agree with TRBD1. V shed 4 bases and J 4 bases; nucleotides not matched to a gene: 6. CDR3 length equals 15 residues. Germline V gene data show CDR1 as KGHSH and CDR2 as LQKENI. The CDR3 bases are TGTGCCAGCTCACAACAGGGGGCGGGTTCAGATACGCAGTATTTT. Translating it yields CASSQQGAGSDTQYF.

This chain uses TRBV5-5 with TRBJ1-5, with D uncertain. Germline loops: CDR1 SGHKS, CDR2 YYEKEE (reference sequence). With 0 bases removed from V and 7 bases from J, the gap between germline ends came to 17 bases. CDR3 size: 16 residues. The chain's CDR3 is CASSLGTGGSNQPQHF. The CDR3, as DNA: TGTGCCAGCAGCTTGGGGACCGGCGGTTCGAACCAGCCCCAGCATTTT.

This chain connects TRBV7-3 to TRBJ2-3, with D perhaps TRBD1 (5 bases). Germline V gene lookup returns CDR1 SGHTA and CDR2 FQGTGA. This CDR3 comprises 16 residues. Trimming removed 5 bases at V and 0 bases at J, with 15 bases between. In DNA, the CDR3 is TGTGCCAGCAGCAGGGGTACAGCCCAGAGCACAGATACGCAGTATTTT. This sequence encodes CASSRGTAQSTDTQYF.

This clone was recorded a few times. The chain carries TRBV7-2 and TRBJ1-4; D is possibly TRBD1 (6 bases). Germline assignment: CDR1 SGHTA and CDR2 FQGNSA. V was shortened by 5 bases and J by 4 bases, with 11 bases between the two germline ends. The CDR3 consists of 14 residues. CDR3 DNA: TGTGCCAGCAGCCACGGACAGTATAATGAAAAACTGTTTTTT. Amino acid sequence: CASSHGQYNEKLFF.

The CDR3 sequence: CATSEPGRNEQFF. The CDR3 nucleotides read TGTGCCACCAGTGAACCGGGACGCAATGAGCAGTTCTTC. This sequence joins TRBV24-1 and TRBJ2-1; D possibly matches TRBD1 or TRBD2 (5 bases each). CDR1 is KGHDR and CDR2 is SFDVKD in the germline V gene. V shed 4 bases and J shed 6 bases, with 9 bases lying between them. The CDR3 covers 13 residues.

The DNA of the CDR3 is TGTGCCAGCAGCTCCGTGGCAGGGGATTTTCGGGTCGGAAACACCATATATTTT. Its translation is CASSSVAGDFRVGNTIYF. The chain has TRBV7-6 and TRBJ1-3; tentatively, D is TRBD1 (6 bases). The germline V gene encodes CDR1 SGHVS and CDR2 FNYEAQ. Deletions cut 4 bases from V and 4 bases from J, with 23 bases between. There are 18 residues in the CDR3. Combining the CDR3 with reference TRBV7-6 and TRBJ1-3 gives the whole variable domain GAGVSQSPRYKVTKRGQDVALRCDPISGHVSLYWYRQALGQGPEFLTYFNYEAQQDKSGLPNDRFSAERPEGSISTLTIQRTEQRDSAMYRCASSSVAGDFRVGNTIYFGEGSWLTVV.

The V gene is TRBV5-5, the J gene TRBJ2-1; TRBD2 matches 13 bases. Germline lookup yields CDR1 SGHKS and CDR2 YYEKEE (reference sequence). With V trimmed by 4 bases and J by 4 bases, 2 bases remained unmatched. The CDR3 is 15 amino acids. CDR3 in DNA: TGTGCCAGCAGCCAGGGACTAGCGGGATACAATGAGCAGTTCTTC. Its protein is CASSQGLAGYNEQFF.

This sequence joins TRBV29-1 and TRBJ2-7; D may be TRBD1 (6 bases). Germline loops: CDR1 SQVTM, CDR2 ANQGSEA. Trimming shortened V by 1 base and J by 1 base, and 14 bases separated the two germline ends. The CDR3 extends over 15 amino acids. CDR3 in amino acids: CSVEGGHLPSYEQYF. The CDR3 nucleotides are TGCAGCGTTGAAGGGGGACACCTTCCGTCCTACGAGCAGTACTTC.

The chain combines TRBV5-1 with TRBJ1-1; the D is unclear. In germline, CDR1 is SGHRS, CDR2 YFSETQ. The germline V and J ends were trimmed by 7 bases and 1 base, with 8 bases remaining between them. The CDR3 extends over 12 amino acids. DNA for the CDR3: TGCGCCAGCGGGCTTTCGAACACTGAAGCTTTCTTT. Translating gives CASGLSNTEAFF.

The V call is TRBV6-5, the J call TRBJ2-7, with 9 bases matching TRBD1. The CDR3 is 15 amino acids. Germline CDR1 reads MNHEY; CDR2 reads SVGAGI. The V gene end was trimmed by 4 bases and the J gene end by 4 bases; junction bases not matched to a gene: 8. The CDR3: CASSSPGQGRYEQYF. The CDR3 DNA follows: TGTGCCAGCAGTTCACCGGGACAGGGCCGTTACGAGCAGTACTTC.